These 23 T cell receptor beta chains originate from one sample sequenced in a study of T cells in localized non-small cell lung cancer. Sequencing was performed with immunoSEQ multiplex PCR; in TCRdb, only in-frame clones are kept and a portion is missing. Here the sample spans just over 70,000 clones, approximately 87% being singletons. The material was peripheral blood, obtained before any cancer treatment. The receptors derive from an older male donor with stage III squamous cell lung carcinoma.

The chain couples TRBV10-3 to TRBJ1-5; 11 nucleotides agree with TRBD1. V lost 8 bases, J lost 7 bases, and 4 bases stayed unmatched. This CDR3 is built from 13 residues. The germline V gene encodes CDR1 ENHRY and CDR2 SYGVKD. The CDR3 is CAIWTGGRQPQHF. The CDR3 bases are TGTGCCATCTGGACAGGGGGCCGCCAGCCCCAGCATTTT.

The table lists this clone with a few counts. Other DNA sequences in this specimen translate into the identical CDR3. The rearrangement links TRBV19 to TRBJ1-1, with TRBD1 matching 7 bases. The CDR3 sequence is 13 residues long. After removal of 5 bases from V and 3 bases from J, the junction contained 3 bases not matched to a gene. CDR1 is LNHDA and CDR2 is SQIVND in the germline V gene (reference sequence). The CDR3 DNA sequence: TGTGCCAGTAGTTCTACAGGGGACACTGAAGCTTTCTTT. It translates to CASSSTGDTEAFF.

The chain carries TRBV5-4 and TRBJ1-6, with D unclear. The V and J ends lost 9 bases and 6 bases respectively, with 16 bases between them. CDR3 length: 14 amino acids. CDR1 and CDR2 from the germline V gene are SGHNT and YYREEE (reference sequence). This chain's CDR3 is CATSREGPNSPLHF. CDR3 nucleotide sequence: TGTGCCACCTCGAGGGAGGGCCCTAATTCACCCCTCCACTTT.

CDR3 protein: CASSLDGLGAGGYTF. The CDR3 DNA reads as TGCGCCAGCAGCTTGGACGGGCTGGGTGCGGGGGGCTACACCTTC. The chain carries TRBV5-1 and TRBJ1-2; D is undetermined. Germline V gives CDR1 SGHRS, CDR2 YFSETQ. The V end lost 0 bases, the J end lost 8 bases, and 17 bases lay between the germline ends. The CDR3 extends over 15 amino acids.

This clone was seen a few times. CDR3: CASSFRRGTGELFF. In DNA form, the CDR3 reads TGTGCCAGCAGTTTTCGTCGGGGCACCGGGGAGCTGTTTTTT. V usage is TRBV27 and J usage is TRBJ2-2; D is possibly TRBD2 (5 bases). The CDR3 is made up of 14 amino acids. Trimming pared 3 bases from V and 4 bases from J, leaving 9 bases between. In germline, CDR1 is MNHEY, CDR2 SMNVEV (reference sequence).

Note on this clone: The junction does not match germline at one end; this may be a read error. V is TRBV6-5 and J is TRBJ1-1; D may be TRBD1 (5 bases). Per the germline V gene, CDR1 is MNHEY and CDR2 is SVGAGI. The length of the CDR3 is 14 residues. CDR3 nucleotides: TGTGCCAGCAGTCTCTCGACAGTTAACAGTGAAGCTTTCTTT. Its protein is CASSLSTVNSEAFF.

J is TRBJ2-2 and V is TRBV7-2; 7 bases line up with TRBD1. V shed 0 bases, J shed 2 bases, and the junction held 3 bases outside the gene matches. The CDR3 length is 16 residues. CDR1 and CDR2 (germline): SGHTA, FQGNSA. The CDR3 sequence is CASSLAPGGNTGELFF. CDR3 DNA sequence: TGTGCCAGCAGCTTAGCGCCAGGGGGAAACACCGGGGAGCTGTTTTTT.

This chain uses TRBV10-1 with TRBJ2-2; D remains unclear. Germline V gene data show CDR1 as WNHNN and CDR2 as SYGVQD (reference sequence). The CDR3 has 13 amino acids. V was trimmed by 2 bases and J by 4 bases, leaving 5 bases between them. CDR3 DNA: TGCGCCAGCAGTGAGCAGAGCACCGGGGAGCTGTTTTTT. Translation gives CASSEQSTGELFF.

This CDR3 is CASSEGLGGGETQYF. In DNA form, the CDR3 reads TGTGCCAGCAGTGAAGGCTTGGGGGGAGGGGAGACCCAGTACTTC. V gene TRBV6-1 combines with J gene TRBJ2-5; TRBD2 matches at 7 bases. Germline trimming cut 1 base from V and 5 bases from J; bases unmatched to any gene: 7. The CDR3 contains 15 residues. Germline V lookup: CDR1 MNHNS, CDR2 SASEGT.

The chain carries TRBV6-5 and TRBJ2-7; 8 bases fit TRBD1. The CDR3 sequence is 13 residues long. Germline trimming cut 8 bases from V and 7 bases from J; bases unmatched to any gene: 10. Germline V gene data show CDR1 as MNHEY and CDR2 as SVGAGI. CDR3 sequence reads: CASAWTGRGEQYF. The CDR3, as DNA: TGTGCCAGCGCGTGGACAGGGCGTGGGGAGCAGTACTTC.

The chain is built from TRBV5-4 and TRBJ2-3; weak D call: TRBD2 (6 bases). Trimming took off 1 base at V and 3 bases at J, with 12 bases between the two ends. CDR1 SGHNT and CDR2 YYREEE come from the germline V gene (reference sequence). The CDR3 is 15 amino acids. For the CDR3, the DNA is TGTGCCAGCAGCTTGACACTAGCAAGAACAGATACGCAGTATTTT. Protein: CASSLTLARTDTQYF.

The CDR3 DNA reads as TGTGCCAGCAGTGAAGCAACGGCCAGTAGCACAGATACGCAGTATTTT. This codes for CASSEATASSTDTQYF. V usage is TRBV6-1 and J usage is TRBJ2-3; no reliable D call. The CDR3 contains 16 residues. V lost 0 bases and J 0 bases, leaving 10 bases between the germline ends. The germline CDR1 and CDR2 sequences are MNHNS and SASEGT.

This rearrangement joins TRBV6-5 to TRBJ1-2; perhaps TRBD1 as D (5 bases). Germline V gene lookup returns CDR1 MNHEY and CDR2 SVGAGI. The germline V and J ends were trimmed by 5 bases and 2 bases, with 9 bases remaining between them. CDR3 length: 13 amino acids. The CDR3 DNA sequence: TGTGCCAGCAGTGACAGTTACAACTATGGCTACACCTTC. Its protein product is CASSDSYNYGYTF.

The chain joins TRBV28 to TRBJ2-7, with 7 bases matching TRBD1. The trim removed 3 bases at V and 7 bases at J, leaving 6 bases unmatched. The CDR3 loop spans 13 amino acids. CDR1 and CDR2 from the germline V gene are MDHEN and SYDVKM. The CDR3 DNA reads TGTGCCAGCAGTTTGGGCAGGGGGTGGGAGCAGTACGTC. Encoded protein: CASSLGRGWEQYV.

J is TRBJ1-1 and V is TRBV5-1; D is ambiguous. V lost 5 bases and J 2 bases, leaving 13 bases between the germline ends. CDR1 and CDR2 from the germline V gene are SGHRS and YFSETQ. The CDR3 length is 14 residues. The CDR3 region is CASSRSGRNTEAFF. CDR3 nucleotide sequence: TGCGCCAGCAGTCGTTCCGGGAGAAACACTGAAGCTTTCTTT.

This sequence joins TRBV6-1 and TRBJ1-2, with 7 bases matching TRBD1. Germline CDR1 reads MNHNS; CDR2 reads SASEGT. The V gene end was trimmed by 6 bases and the J gene end by 4 bases; junction bases not matched to a gene: 5. This CDR3 has 13 amino acids. Here the CDR3 reads CASREGQIYGYTF. The CDR3 nucleotides read TGTGCCAGCAGGGAGGGACAGATCTATGGCTACACCTTC.

The chain couples TRBV5-6 to TRBJ2-7; tentatively, D is TRBD1 (5 bases). CDR1 is SGHDT, CDR2 YYEEEE, per germline. This CDR3 region has 13 residues. V was pared by 4 bases and J by 5 bases, with 13 bases between. Written as DNA, the CDR3 is TGTGCCAGCAGCCGGGTGGGGCGGCACGAGCAGTACGTC. This sequence encodes CASSRVGRHEQYV.

The V and J genes are TRBV5-1 and TRBJ2-2, with TRBD1 matching over 8 bases. The CDR3 runs to 15 residues. Per germline, CDR1 SGHRS and CDR2 YFSETQ. J was trimmed by 6 bases and V by 2 bases; bases with no gene match: 6. Written as DNA, the CDR3 is TGCGCCAGCAGCTTAGCAGGGGGCAAGGCCGGGGAGCTGTTTTTT. Its translation: CASSLAGGKAGELFF.

Of note for this clone: Other DNA sequences from this sample encode an identical CDR3 as well. This chain joins TRBV6-6 and TRBJ1-4; D gene unclear. Germline lookup yields CDR1 MNHNY and CDR2 SVGAGI (reference sequence). Trimming removed 2 bases at V and 5 bases at J, with 6 bases between. This CDR3 is built from 13 residues. The CDR3 DNA sequence: TGTGCCAGCAGTTACCGAAGAAATGAAAAACTGTTTTTT. Translated: CASSYRRNEKLFF.

The rearrangement joins TRBV4-2 to TRBJ2-3; D unclear. The germline gives CDR1 LGHNA, CDR2 YNFKEQ. The V end was cut by 0 bases, the J end by 9 bases, with 13 bases between. The CDR3 loop spans 14 amino acids. DNA for the CDR3: TGTGCCAGCAGCCAAGATCTTGGACGACAAACGCAGTATTTT. It specifies CASSQDLGRQTQYF.

V gene TRBV5-8 combines with J gene TRBJ2-3; unclear D gene. The CDR3 runs to 14 residues. The ends were cut back, 4 bases at V and 6 bases at J, with 15 bases in the middle. CDR1 is SGHTS, CDR2 YDEGEE, per germline. The CDR3 region has the DNA TGTGCCAGCAGCCTTTCCGGGCTTTGGGATACGCAGTATTTT. Translating it yields CASSLSGLWDTQYF.

The gene calls are TRBV27 and TRBJ2-2; D is ambiguous. CDR1 and CDR2 from the germline V gene are MNHEY and SMNVEV (reference sequence). CDR3 length: 12 amino acids. V lost 3 bases to trimming and J lost 6 bases, with 5 bases between them. CDR3 nucleotides: TGTGCCAGCAGTTTTCGTGCCGGGGAGCTGTTTTTT. Its protein is CASSFRAGELFF.

The chain recombines TRBV11-2 with TRBJ2-1, with no clear D. Trimming left V 2 bases short and J 8 bases short, with 10 bases between. The CDR3 has 13 residues. Germline assignment: CDR1 SGHAT and CDR2 FQNNGV. CDR3 region: CASSLLLGHEQFF. In nucleotides, the CDR3 is TGTGCCAGCAGCTTACTCCTAGGGCATGAGCAGTTCTTC.